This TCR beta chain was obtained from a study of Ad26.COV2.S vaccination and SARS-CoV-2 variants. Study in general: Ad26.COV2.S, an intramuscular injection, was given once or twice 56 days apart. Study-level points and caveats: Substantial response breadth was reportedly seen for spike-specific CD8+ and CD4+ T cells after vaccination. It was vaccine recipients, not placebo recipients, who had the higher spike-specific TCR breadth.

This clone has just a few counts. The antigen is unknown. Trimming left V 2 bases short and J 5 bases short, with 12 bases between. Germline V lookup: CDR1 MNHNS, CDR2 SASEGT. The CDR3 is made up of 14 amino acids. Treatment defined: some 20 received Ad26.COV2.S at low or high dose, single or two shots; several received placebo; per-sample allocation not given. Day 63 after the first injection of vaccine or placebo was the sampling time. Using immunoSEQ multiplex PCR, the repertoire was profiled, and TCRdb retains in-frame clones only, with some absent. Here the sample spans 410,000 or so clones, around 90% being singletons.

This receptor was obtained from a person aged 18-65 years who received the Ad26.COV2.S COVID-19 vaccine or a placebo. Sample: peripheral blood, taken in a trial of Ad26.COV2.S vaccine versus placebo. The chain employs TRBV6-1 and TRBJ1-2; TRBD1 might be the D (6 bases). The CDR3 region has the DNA TGTGCCAGCAGTGAACAGGGGCCAAGATATGGCTACACCTTC. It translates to CASSEQGPRYGYTF.